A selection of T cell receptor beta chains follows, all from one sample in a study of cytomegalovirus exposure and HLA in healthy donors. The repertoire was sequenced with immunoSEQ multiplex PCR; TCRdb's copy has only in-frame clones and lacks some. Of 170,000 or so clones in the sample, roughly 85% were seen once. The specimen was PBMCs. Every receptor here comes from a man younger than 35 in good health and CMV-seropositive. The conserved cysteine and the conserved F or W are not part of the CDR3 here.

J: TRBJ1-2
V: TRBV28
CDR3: ASSSSRRTANYGYT

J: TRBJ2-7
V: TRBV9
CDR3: ASSADRESYEQY

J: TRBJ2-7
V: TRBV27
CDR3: ASSLRGHEQY

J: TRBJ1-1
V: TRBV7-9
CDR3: ASSPITGATEAF

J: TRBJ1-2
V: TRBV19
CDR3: ASSIGGASPTSNYGYT

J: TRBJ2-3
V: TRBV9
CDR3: ASSVRITTDTQY

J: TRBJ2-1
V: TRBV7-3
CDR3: ASSPTLAGDNEQF

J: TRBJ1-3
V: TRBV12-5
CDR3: ASGLGIPGGASGNTIY

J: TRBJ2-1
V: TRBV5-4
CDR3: ASSLAPGQGANEQF

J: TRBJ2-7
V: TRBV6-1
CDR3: ASSETGTTYEQY

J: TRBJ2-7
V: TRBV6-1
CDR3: ASSESRLAVYEQY

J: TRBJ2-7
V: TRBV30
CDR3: AWSGDRGHEQY

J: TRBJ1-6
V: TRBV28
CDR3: ASSPLKTGYNSPLH